The rows below give T cell receptor beta chains drawn from one sample of a study of CXCR3-negative and CXCR3-positive naive CD8 T cells. Using the 5' RACE reads, TCRdb records one entry per CDR3 protein without DNA. The table counts approximately 74,000 distinct CDR3 sequences; roughly 1.5% lies in the top ten. Sequencing was done on a sample of naive CXCR3- CD8+ T cells from blood. The receptor set was obtained from a human donor in good health. Some clones in this sample may be carry-over from other donors' samples. Both conserved end residues are part of each CDR3. The order of the fields is V gene, clone size, J gene, CDR3 protein. Clone size is not always given. Where it is, it says once, few, many or a class for expanded clones.

TRBV12-3/TRBV12-4	NA	TRBJ2-1	CASSRVQNIYNEQFF
TRBV7-6	NA	TRBJ2-6	CASSLTLSGANVLTF
TRBV12-3/TRBV12-4	NA	TRBJ2-1	CASSPPSGVNEQFF
TRBV7-7	NA	TRBJ2-7	CASSRSRDDEQYF
TRBV7-9	NA	TRBJ2-5	CASSPPVGTQYF
TRBV6-2/TRBV6-3	NA	TRBJ2-1	CATIRNSGRNEQFF
TRBV27	NA	TRBJ2-1	CASNIGGFYNEQFF
TRBV15	NA	TRBJ2-1	CATSRGAGEQFF
TRBV7-3	NA	TRBJ2-5	CASSLKTEGKETQYF
TRBV20-1	NA	TRBJ2-7	CSARDPGSEQYF
TRBV24-1	NA	TRBJ1-2	CATSVDSFYGYTF
TRBV25-1	NA	TRBJ1-2	CASSEHSLYGYTF
TRBV2	NA	TRBJ1-6	CASSEDRRTGSPLHF
TRBV29-1	NA	TRBJ2-7	CSVLWTGEGEQYF
TRBV4-2	NA	TRBJ2-2	CASSQTNTGELFF
TRBV20-1	NA	TRBJ2-3	CSAREGRAYPSDTQYF
TRBV5-1	NA	TRBJ2-7	CASGFPSASSRYLSSYEQYF
TRBV20-1	medium-sized	TRBJ2-5	CSARSGGAAETQYF
TRBV7-8	NA	TRBJ1-1	CASSFGQMNTEAFF
TRBV29-1	NA	TRBJ2-1	CSLEGSGYNEQFF
TRBV21-1	NA	TRBJ2-1	CASSEGQGIINEQFF
TRBV7-9	NA	TRBJ2-6	CASSLVFTSPPSGANVLTF
TRBV3-1	NA	TRBJ2-7	CASSPETSWVYEQYF
TRBV28	NA	TRBJ2-4	CASGNYRGDSKNIQYF